This T cell receptor beta chain is from a study of STAT5B mutations in CD4+ large granular lymphocyte leukemia. A word on this clone: Its antigen is not identified.

Sequencing was at survey level. Libraries were prepared by immunoSEQ multiplex PCR; TCRdb keeps only in-frame clonotypes and omits some of them. The table lists about 50,000 clones, roughly 84% of them singletons, with about 0.34% in the top ten. General study results and limits: 8/27 top patient clones versus 2/35 control clones were TRBV06-family.

The CDR3 sequence is 16 residues long. The trim removed 4 bases at V and 5 bases at J, leaving 9 bases unmatched. The rearrangement uses TRBV23-1 and TRBJ1-4; 8 bases align to TRBD1. TRBV23-1 is reported as an ORF; its role is uncertain. This receptor was obtained from a human donor in good health. The sequencing sample was made of CD4+ T cells from blood buffy coats. This chain's CDR3 is CASSRTGSSLNEKLFF. CDR3 coding DNA: TGCGCCAGCAGTCGGACAGGGTCCTCCCTAAATGAAAAACTGTTTTTT.